A selection of T cell receptor beta chains follows, all from one sample in a study of identical twins. TCRdb itself ran the 5' RACE reads through MiXCR, one entry per CDR3 protein. This sample has 1.5 million to 2 million distinct CDR3 sequences, with about 32% found just once. What was sequenced was cord blood. The receptors stem from a newborn girl in good health. The CDR3 runs from the conserved cysteine through the conserved F or W. The order of the fields is D gene, V gene, clone size, J gene, CDR3 DNA, CDR3 protein. A D gene is named only where the DNA matches it firmly. Clone size is stated in some rows and not others, as once, few, many or a class when expanded.

>-|TRBV4-1|-|TRBJ2-7
TGCGCCAGCAGCCGAAGTGTGCCGGGACTTATTACCTACGAGCAGTACTTC
CASSRSVPGLITYEQYF
>TRBD2|TRBV7-6|few|TRBJ2-3
TGTGCCAGCAGCAGTCGGTCGCTAGCGGGAGGAACAGATACGCAGTATTTT
CASSSRSLAGGTDTQYF
>-|TRBV6-1|-|TRBJ1-5
TGTGCCAGCAGTGAATCATGGGTCCAGCATTTT
CASSESWVQHF
>-|TRBV27|few|TRBJ2-1
TGTGCCAGCAGTCCCCGACAGGTCGCCAACTACAATGAGCAGTTCTTC
CASSPRQVANYNEQFF
>TRBD1|TRBV4-2|few|TRBJ2-3
TGTGCCAGCAGTCCCTCGACAGGGGGCTCCCCGAATACGCAGTATTTT
CASSPSTGGSPNTQYF
>-|TRBV20-1|-|TRBJ1-2
TGCAGTGCTAGCGGCTCCTGGGGCTACACCTTC
CSASGSWGYTF
>TRBD2|TRBV29-1|many|TRBJ2-7
TGCAGCGTGAGATTTGGACTAGCGGGAGGGTTGGACGAGCAGTACTTC
CSVRFGLAGGLDEQYF
>TRBD2|TRBV11-2|few|TRBJ2-1
TGTGCCAGCAGCCCCCTAGCGGGAACTAGGTACAAGGAGCAGTTCTTC
CASSPLAGTRYKEQFF
>TRBD1|TRBV2|-|TRBJ2-7
TGTGCCACCTGGGACAGAGATTACGAGCAGTACTTC
CATWDRDYEQYF
>-|TRBV5-6|few|TRBJ2-1
TGTGCCAGCAGCTTGCTACGGGGAACCTACAATGAGCAGTTCTTC
CASSLLRGTYNEQFF
>-|TRBV6-6|-|TRBJ1-1
TGTGCCAGCAGTTACTCGAGCTTTTCTGAAGCTTTCTTT
CASSYSSFSEAFF
>-|TRBV4-2|-|TRBJ2-3
TGTGCCAGCAGCCAAGATGGTCCGGGGGGCAGCACAGATACGCAGTATTTT
CASSQDGPGGSTDTQYF
>-|TRBV27|-|TRBJ1-2
TGTGCCAGCAGTTTCGGGATCCTCCCTCGTGATGGCTACACCTTC
CASSFGILPRDGYTF
>-|TRBV7-9|-|TRBJ2-3
TGTGCCAGCAGCTTACGATACACCGCAGATACGCAGTATTTT
CASSLRYTADTQYF
>TRBD2|TRBV5-1|-|TRBJ2-1
TGCGCCAGCAGCTTGATACTAGCGGAGGACCTCTGGAATGAGCAGTTCTTC
CASSLILAEDLWNEQFF
>-|TRBV7-7|-|TRBJ1-6
TGTGCTAGCAGCTTAGCGGAAGGCTTCTATAATTCACCCCTCCACTTT
CASSLAEGFYNSPLHF
>-|TRBV4-1|-|TRBJ1-1
TGCGCCAGCAGGGGGGACAAGAGCGACACTGAAGCTTTCTTT
CASRGDKSDTEAFF
>-|TRBV7-2|few|TRBJ2-4
TGTGCCAGCAGCTTAGGGCTCCGAAACATTCAGTACTTC
CASSLGLRNIQYF
>-|TRBV9|-|TRBJ2-2
TGTGCCAGCAGCACAGGGCTCCCCGGGGAGCTGTTTTTT
CASSTGLPGELFF
>-|TRBV12-3/TRBV12-4|-|TRBJ2-5
TGTGCCAGCAGTGCCCAGGGACCCACTCGGGAGCAGTACTTC
CASSAQGPTREQYF
>-|TRBV2|many|TRBJ2-7
TGTGCCAGCAGGGGGACTCTACTGACTACCTACGAGCAGTACTTC
CASRGTLLTTYEQYF
>-|TRBV14|few|TRBJ1-1
TGTGCCAGCAGCCAGGGCAGCCCACAAGCTTTCTTT
CASSQGSPQAFF
>TRBD2|TRBV3-1|-|TRBJ2-3
TGTGCCAGCAGCCAAGATGAGACTAGCGGCTCGCGTAGGCCAGATACGCTGTATTTT
CASSQDETSGSRRPDTLYF
>TRBD1|TRBV4-2|-|TRBJ2-5
TGTGCCAGCAGCCAGCTCGGTGGACAGGGAATTTACGAGACCCAGTACTTC
CASSQLGGQGIYETQYF
>-|TRBV12-3/TRBV12-4|many|TRBJ2-7
TGTGCCAGCAGTTTCCGTGGGGGCGAGCAGTACTTC
CASSFRGGEQYF
>-|TRBV3-1|once|TRBJ2-1
TGTGCCAGCAGCCAAGATATGAGGACTCACAATGAGCAGTTCTTC
CASSQDMRTHNEQFF
>TRBD2|TRBV5-1|-|TRBJ2-3
TGCGCCAGCAGCTTGGGGACGAGACTAGCGGGGGTAGATACGCAGTATTTT
CASSLGTRLAGVDTQYF
>-|TRBV29-1|-|TRBJ2-3
TGCAGCGTTGTAAGGTCAGATACGCAGTATTTT
CSVVRSDTQYF
>TRBD2|TRBV4-2|-|TRBJ2-7
TGTGCCAGCAGCCAAGGGGAGGGGCGAGGCGAGCAGTACTTC
CASSQGEGRGEQYF
>-|TRBV7-2|few|TRBJ1-2
TGTGCCAGCAGCTTAGCCAGGGAAGGGGGTGGCTACACCTTC
CASSLAREGGGYTF
>-|TRBV28|-|TRBJ1-1
TGTGCCACCACTGGGCAGTACACTGAAGCTTTCTTT
CATTGQYTEAFF
>TRBD1|TRBV20-1|few|TRBJ1-6
TGCAGTGCTAGAAGCCCCGGACAGGGGGATCATTCACCCCTCCACTTT
CSARSPGQGDHSPLHF
>TRBD1|TRBV12-5|few|TRBJ2-3
TGTGCTAGTGGTTCTGGAATAGGGGGCGCAGATACGCAGTATTTT
CASGSGIGGADTQYF
>-|TRBV29-1|-|TRBJ2-1
TGCAGCAGAAACAGATACAATGAGCAGTTCTTC
CSRNRYNEQFF
>-|TRBV20-1|-|TRBJ2-1
TGCAGTGCTAGTCTAGCTAATGAGCAGTTCTTC
CSASLANEQFF
>TRBD1|TRBV6-6|few|TRBJ2-3
TGTGCCAGCAGTTACAGGGGACAGGGGATGACAGATACGCAGTATTTT
CASSYRGQGMTDTQYF
>-|TRBV20-1|few|TRBJ2-1
TGCAGTGCTAGAGGCTGGGCTCCCAATGAGCAGTTCTTC
CSARGWAPNEQFF
>-|TRBV20-1|-|TRBJ2-2
TGCAGTGCTGGGGGCAGGGAAAACACCGGGGAGCTGTTTTTT
CSAGGRENTGELFF
>-|TRBV9|-|TRBJ2-5
TGTGCCAGCAGCGTAGACACTCGCAATGAGCAGTACTTC
CASSVDTRNEQYF
>-|TRBV5-1|-|TRBJ2-2
TGCGCCAGCAGCTACGACGGAGGGACCGGGGAGCTGTTTTTT
CASSYDGGTGELFF
>-|TRBV7-9|-|TRBJ2-7
TGTGCCAGCAGCCAGACTGGAGGGGGAGAATACGAGCAGTACTTC
CASSQTGGGEYEQYF
>-|TRBV15|few|TRBJ1-6
TGTGCCACCAGCAGAGATCTTCGAAATTCACCCCTCCACTTT
CATSRDLRNSPLHF
>-|TRBV14|many|TRBJ2-7
TGTGCCAGCAGCCAGATGAGTTGGGAGTACGAGCAGTACTTC
CASSQMSWEYEQYF
>TRBD2|TRBV20-1|few|TRBJ2-7
TGCAGTGCTGGGACTAGCGGGGGTCAAGAGTACTACGAGCAGTACTTC
CSAGTSGGQEYYEQYF
>-|TRBV15|few|TRBJ2-1
TGTGCCACCAGCAGAGATGGCCTACCTCAAATTTACAATGAGCAGTTCTTC
CATSRDGLPQIYNEQFF
>TRBD1|TRBV11-2|few|TRBJ1-1
TGTGCCAGCAGCTTAGATGGTGGGACAGAGCCTGAAGCTTTCTTT
CASSLDGGTEPEAFF
>TRBD2|TRBV4-2|few|TRBJ2-1
TGTGCCAGCAGGAACAGCGGGGGGAACAATGAGCAGTTCTTC
CASRNSGGNNEQFF
>-|TRBV10-3|once|TRBJ2-5
TGTGCCATCAGTGAGTCGCAGGTTATAGGAGGGACCCAGTACTTC
CAISESQVIGGTQYF
>-|TRBV20-1|-|TRBJ1-1
TGCAGTGCTGGGACACAGGGAAATCGGACTGAAGCTTTCTTT
CSAGTQGNRTEAFF